The 6 T cell receptor beta chains listed next were all sequenced from one sample in a study of T cell repertoires in cytomegalovirus infection. TCRdb reprocessed the reads via MiXCR and lists one record per CDR3 protein. This table holds hundreds of thousands of distinct CDR3 sequences, around 29% found once. Their cognate antigens are unknown. Sample: cultured CD8+ T cells from PBMCs, taken from culture after CMV antigen stimulation. These receptors were collected from a human donor in good health (CMV status not recorded). Some clones in this sample may be carry-over from other donors' samples.

J is TRBJ2-7 and V is TRBV7-9, with 7 bases matching TRBD1. Unmatched junction bases numbered 7, after V lost 4 bases and J lost 4 bases. The CDR3 has 14 amino acids. CDR1 and CDR2 (germline): SEHNR, FQNEAQ (reference sequence). CDR3 region: CASSSSGTAYEQYF. DNA for the CDR3: TGTGCCAGCAGCTCATCCGGGACAGCTTACGAGCAGTACTTC.

The chain uses TRBV12-3 or TRBV12-4 and TRBJ1-1; a possible D gene is TRBD1 (6 bases). Trimming stripped 10 bases from V and 4 bases from J, with 13 bases between. The CDR3 contains 12 residues. The CDR3 protein is CATRRGLTEAFF. DNA of the CDR3: TGTGCCACACGACGGGGGCTCACTGAAGCTTTCTTT.

This chain uses TRBV7-4 with TRBJ1-2; no clear D gene. The CDR3 runs 14 residues. V was pared by 1 base and J by 5 bases, with 11 bases between. Looked up from germline, CDR1 is SGHVT and CDR2 is SQSDAQ. The CDR3 protein is CASSLEGEIYGYTF. CDR3 DNA: TGTGCCAGCAGCTTAGAGGGCGAAATTTATGGCTACACCTTC.

This clonotype has a handful of counts. The chain links TRBV27 to TRBJ1-5, with TRBD1 as a possible D gene (5 bases). V gave up 3 bases and J gave up 2 bases, with 11 bases separating them. CDR1 is MNHEY, CDR2 SMNVEV, per germline (reference sequence). The CDR3 is made up of 15 amino acids. The CDR3 nucleotides read TGTGCCAGCAGTTTTAGCCGAGGGGGCAATCAGCCCCAGCATTTT. This gives the protein CASSFSRGGNQPQHF.

The J gene is TRBJ1-1, the V gene TRBV7-9; D is undetermined. Germline loops: CDR1 SEHNR, CDR2 FQNEAQ (reference sequence). The V end was cut by 11 bases, the J end by 0 bases, with 16 bases between. This CDR3 contains 14 residues. The CDR3 loop reads CALSRVQMNTEAFF. The CDR3 coding sequence is TGTGCCCTATCTAGGGTACAGATGAACACTGAAGCTTTCTTT.

The gene calls are TRBV5-6 and TRBJ2-7, with D perhaps given as TRBD1 or TRBD2 (5 bases each). The germline V gene has CDR1 SGHDT and CDR2 YYEEEE. The CDR3 totals 15 residues. V was shortened by 4 bases and J by 4 bases, with 18 bases between the two germline ends. CDR3: CASSPGRTGPYEQYV. In DNA, the CDR3 is TGTGCCAGCAGCCCTGGCAGGACGGGACCTTACGAGCAGTACGTC.